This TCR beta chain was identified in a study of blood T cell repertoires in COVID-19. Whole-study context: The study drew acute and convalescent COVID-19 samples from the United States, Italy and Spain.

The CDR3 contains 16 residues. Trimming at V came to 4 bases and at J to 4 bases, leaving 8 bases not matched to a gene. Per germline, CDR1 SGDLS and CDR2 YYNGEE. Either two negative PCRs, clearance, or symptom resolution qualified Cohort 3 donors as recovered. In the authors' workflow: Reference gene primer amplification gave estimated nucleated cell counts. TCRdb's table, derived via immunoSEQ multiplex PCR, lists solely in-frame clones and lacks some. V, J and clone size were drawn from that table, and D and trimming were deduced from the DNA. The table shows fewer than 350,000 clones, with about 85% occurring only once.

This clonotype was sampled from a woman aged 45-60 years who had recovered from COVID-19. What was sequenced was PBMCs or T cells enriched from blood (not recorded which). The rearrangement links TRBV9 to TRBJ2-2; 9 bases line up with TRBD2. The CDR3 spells CASSTAGGRSTGELFF. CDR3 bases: TGTGCCAGCAGCACCGCGGGGGGGCGGAGCACCGGGGAGCTGTTTTTT.